A selection of T cell receptor beta chains follows, all from one sample in a study of blood T cell repertoires in COVID-19. Sequencing was performed with immunoSEQ multiplex PCR; in TCRdb, only in-frame clones are kept and a portion is missing. The table records 150,000 or so clones, roughly 86% of them present only once. Input material: peripheral blood. Receptor source: a man in his forties or fifties with active or convalescent COVID-19. The CDR3 runs from the conserved cysteine through the conserved F or W. The D gene is left open where the match is weak. Expanded clones get a size class; other rows say once, few or many, or leave the size out.

cdr3_aa | cdr3_nt | j_call | v_call | d_call | clone_size
CSVEGDRGNEQYF | TGCAGCGTTGAAGGAGACAGGGGTAACGAGCAGTACTTC | TRBJ2-7 | TRBV29-1 | TRBD1 | -
CATPTGNTEAFF | TGTGCCACCCCGACAGGGAACACTGAAGCTTTCTTT | TRBJ1-1 | TRBV7-9 | - | -
CATSDSRDFFTEAFF | TGTGCCACCAGTGATTCGAGAGACTTTTTCACTGAAGCTTTCTTT | TRBJ1-1 | TRBV24-1 | - | once
CASSLALSGFTTDTQYF | TGTGCCAGCAGCTTAGCGCTGAGCGGGTTTACCACAGATACGCAGTATTTT | TRBJ2-3 | TRBV7-2 | - | -
CASSLRGNTGELFF | TGTGCCAGCAGCTTAAGGGGGAACACCGGGGAGCTGTTTTTT | TRBJ2-2 | TRBV7-9 | - | -
CASSEEQEGTDTQYF | TGTGCCAGCAGTGAAGAACAGGAGGGAACAGATACGCAGTATTTT | TRBJ2-3 | TRBV2 | - | -
CARSLQVRTTSSYEQYF | TGTGCCAGAAGCTTGCAGGTTAGGACTACCAGCTCCTACGAGCAGTACTTC | TRBJ2-7 | TRBV5-3 | - | -
CASSYSDRAGGYTF | TGTGCCAGCAGTTACTCCGACAGAGCGGGCGGCTACACCTTC | TRBJ1-2 | TRBV6-6 | - | -
CASSLRQGHTEAFF | TGTGCCAGCAGCTTACGACAGGGGCACACTGAAGCTTTCTTT | TRBJ1-1 | TRBV5-8 | TRBD1 | -
CASSPFGTAGGYTF | TGTGCCAGCAGCCCCTTCGGGACAGCGGGCGGCTACACCTTC | TRBJ1-2 | TRBV3-1/TRBV3-2 | TRBD1 | once
CAISGGGETQYF | TGTGCCATCAGTGGAGGGGGAGAGACCCAGTACTTC | TRBJ2-5 | TRBV10-3 | - | -
CASSPRANEKLFF | TGTGCCAGCAGCCCCCGGGCTAATGAAAAACTGTTTTTT | TRBJ1-4 | TRBV5-6 | - | -
CANPRGLNTGELFF | TGTGCCAACCCCAGGGGTTTGAACACCGGGGAGCTGTTTTTT | TRBJ2-2 | TRBV7-9 | - | -
CASSSGQGVNTEAFF | TGTGCCAGCAGCTCGGGACAAGGGGTGAACACTGAAGCTTTCTTT | TRBJ1-1 | TRBV5-8 | - | -
CASSLQGFIHEQYF | TGTGCCAGTAGTCTGCAGGGATTTATCCACGAGCAGTACTTC | TRBJ2-7 | TRBV19 | - | -
CASSRGTGQYEQYF | TGTGCCAGCAGCCGGGGGACAGGACAATACGAGCAGTACTTC | TRBJ2-7 | TRBV4-2 | TRBD1 | -
CASRKQGSYEQYF | TGTGCCAGCCGAAAACAGGGATCCTACGAGCAGTACTTC | TRBJ2-7 | TRBV25-1 | - | -
CASSSGTGGAYEQYF | TGCGCCAGCAGCTCGGGGACAGGGGGCGCCTACGAGCAGTACTTC | TRBJ2-7 | TRBV5-1 | TRBD1 | -
CASSVGETGLSYTF | TGTGCCAGCAGCGTAGGGGAGACGGGTCTCTCCTACACCTTC | TRBJ1-2 | TRBV9 | - | -
CASSTPYRGKYEQYF | TGTGCCAGCTCAACACCTTACAGGGGAAAGTACGAGCAGTACTTC | TRBJ2-7 | TRBV18 | TRBD1 | -
CSGLAAITDTQYF | TGCAGCGGTCTAGCGGCAATCACAGATACGCAGTATTTT | TRBJ2-3 | TRBV29-1 | TRBD2 | -
CAISGQDLGTFF | TGTGCCATCAGTGGCCAGGATTTAGGAACTTTCTTT | TRBJ1-1 | TRBV10-3 | - | -
CASSSERASYEQYF | TGTGCCAGCAGCTCCGAGCGGGCTAGCTACGAGCAGTACTTC | TRBJ2-7 | TRBV7-8 | - | few
CASSVVTGPGNTIYF | TGTGCCAGCAGCGTAGTTACAGGGCCCGGAAACACCATATATTTT | TRBJ1-3 | TRBV9 | - | -
CASSLTNQNTEAFF | TGTGCCAGCAGCTTAACAAACCAGAACACTGAAGCTTTCTTT | TRBJ1-1 | TRBV11-2 | - | -
CATSDEGQPQHF | TGTGCCACCAGTGATGAGGGACAGCCCCAGCATTTT | TRBJ1-5 | TRBV24-1 | - | -
CASTSDLGEAFF | TGTGCCAGCACGAGCGATTTAGGTGAAGCTTTCTTT | TRBJ1-1 | TRBV12-3/TRBV12-4 | - | -